These 3 T cell receptor beta chains were all obtained from the same sample, sequenced in a study of cytomegalovirus exposure and HLA in healthy donors. PCR involved 60 Vbeta and 13 Jbeta primers. Only in-frame clones appear in the TCRdb table, and some are missing; sequencing was by immunoSEQ multiplex PCR. This sample carries around 120,000 clones, about 16% of them seen once, and the ten largest clones take 1.9%. The sequenced material came from PBMCs. The receptors were gathered from a woman aged 18-29 years in good health and CMV-seronegative.

This clone has more than one count but fewer than ten. The V call is TRBV30, the J call TRBJ1-2, with a weak D call TRBD1 (5 bases). V shed 3 bases and J shed 7 bases, with 9 bases lying between them. Germline V gene sequence: CDR1 GTSNPN, CDR2 SVGIG (reference sequence). The CDR3 extends over 11 amino acids. CDR3 residues: CAWRGASGYTF. CDR3 bases: TGTGCCTGGAGAGGGGCGAGTGGCTACACCTTC.

This CDR3 reads CASSSTATRGQETQYF. DNA of the CDR3: TGTGCCAGCAGTTCAACCGCGACTAGAGGACAAGAGACCCAGTACTTC. This chain joins TRBV6-6 and TRBJ2-5, with D possibly TRBD2 on 6 matching bases. The CDR3 has 16 amino acids. CDR1 MNHNY and CDR2 SVGAGI come from the germline V gene (reference sequence). Trimming pared 4 bases from V and 2 bases from J, leaving 17 bases between.

As to this clone: This sample also contains other DNA sequences that code for the same CDR3. The gene calls are TRBV6-1 and TRBJ2-3, with 13 positions matching TRBD2. Trimming at V came to 5 bases and at J to 4 bases, leaving 3 bases not matched to a gene. CDR1 and CDR2 (germline): MNHNS, SASEGT. The CDR3 runs to 15 residues. The CDR3 DNA sequence: TGTGCCAGCAGTCCTACTAGCGGGGGGGCAGATACGCAGTATTTT. Its protein product is CASSPTSGGADTQYF.